A selection of T cell receptor beta chains follows, all from one sample in a study of cytomegalovirus exposure and HLA in healthy donors. TCRdb keeps only in-frame clones here, not all; method: immunoSEQ multiplex PCR. The sample records about 150,000 clones, around two thirds being singletons. Material for sequencing was PBMCs. Receptors originate from a woman younger than 35 in good health and CMV-seronegative. Both conserved end residues are part of each CDR3. The D gene is left open where the match is weak. Clone size is given for some rows only: seen once, a few or many times, or a class if the clone is expanded.

D	V	size	J	CDR3	DNA
TRBD1	TRBV27	.	TRBJ1-6	CASSPWTGESSPLHF	TGTGCCAGCAGTCCGTGGACAGGGGAGAGTTCACCCCTCCACTTT
TRBD2	TRBV6-5	.	TRBJ2-3	CASSGGVGVDTQYF	TGTGCCAGCAGTGGGGGGGTAGGTGTAGATACGCAGTATTTT
TRBD1	TRBV18	.	TRBJ1-2	CASSPGTGGWDGYTF	TGTGCCAGCTCACCAGGGACAGGGGGCTGGGATGGCTACACCTTC
.	TRBV28	.	TRBJ1-2	CASIGGQGLWGYTF	TGTGCCAGCATCGGAGGGCAGGGCCTCTGGGGCTACACCTTC
TRBD1	TRBV2	.	TRBJ2-5	CASRLRQGAKETQYF	TGTGCCAGCAGATTGCGACAGGGGGCGAAAGAGACCCAGTACTTC
TRBD2	TRBV9	.	TRBJ2-1	CASSVEYTGGSNEQFF	TGTGCCAGCAGCGTAGAGTATACGGGAGGTTCCAATGAGCAGTTCTTC
TRBD2	TRBV6-6	.	TRBJ2-3	CASSFFPSGSTDTQYF	TGTGCCAGCAGCTTCTTCCCTAGCGGAAGCACAGATACGCAGTATTTT
.	TRBV5-6	.	TRBJ2-1	CASSFWGDEQFF	TGTGCCAGCAGCTTTTGGGGCGATGAGCAGTTCTTC
.	TRBV28	.	TRBJ1-5	CASSLHQEYQPQHF	TGTGCCAGCAGTTTACATCAGGAATATCAGCCCCAGCATTTT
.	TRBV9	.	TRBJ2-6	CASSLRQSSGANVLTF	TGTGCCAGCAGCCTCAGACAGAGCTCTGGGGCCAACGTCCTGACTTTC
TRBD2	TRBV19	.	TRBJ2-1	CASSMQREVYNEQFF	TGTGCCAGTAGTATGCAGCGGGAGGTCTACAATGAGCAGTTCTTC
TRBD1	TRBV15	.	TRBJ2-1	CATSRWDRGSYNEQFF	TGTGCCACCAGCAGGTGGGACAGGGGATCGTACAATGAGCAGTTCTTC
.	TRBV6-6	.	TRBJ1-5	CASSPTVGTLNQPQHF	TGTGCCAGCAGTCCCACAGTCGGAACTCTCAATCAGCCCCAGCATTTT
TRBD1	TRBV7-2	once	TRBJ1-2	CASRTGTGDGYTF	TGTGCCAGCAGAACCGGGACAGGGGACGGCTACACCTTC
TRBD2	TRBV6-4	.	TRBJ2-3	CASSKAGELDTQYF	TGTGCCAGCAGTAAGGCGGGAGAGTTAGATACGCAGTATTTT
.	TRBV7-3	.	TRBJ2-2	CASSLTRDKDTGELFF	TGTGCCAGCAGCTTAACTCGGGACAAGGACACCGGGGAGCTGTTTTTT
.	TRBV7-2	.	TRBJ1-2	CASSFSRGDAYGYTF	TGTGCCAGCAGCTTTAGCAGGGGCGACGCCTATGGCTACACCTTC
.	TRBV7-2	once	TRBJ1-1	CASSSGPGRSTEAFF	TGTGCCAGCAGCTCCGGGCCTGGGAGGAGCACTGAAGCTTTCTTT
TRBD1	TRBV7-9	.	TRBJ2-7	CASSLGQGLDEQYF	TGTGCCAGCAGCTTAGGACAGGGTTTGGACGAGCAGTACTTC
TRBD1	TRBV10-3	.	TRBJ2-3	CAISGDRDTDTQYF	TGTGCCATCAGTGGGGACAGAGACACAGATACGCAGTATTTT
TRBD2	TRBV28	.	TRBJ2-1	CASTAGGTSGTLNEQFF	TGTGCCAGCACTGCAGGGGGGACTAGCGGGACCCTTAATGAGCAGTTCTTC
TRBD2	TRBV15	.	TRBJ2-1	CATRHGTSWNEQFF	TGTGCCACACGACACGGGACTAGCTGGAATGAGCAGTTCTTC
.	TRBV6-5	.	TRBJ1-1	CASSLRGRVTEAFF	TGTGCCAGCAGCCTCCGGGGGAGAGTCACTGAAGCTTTCTTT
.	TRBV6-6	few	TRBJ2-1	CASSYSTTSYNEQFF	TGTGCCAGCAGTTACTCGACTACCTCCTACAATGAGCAGTTCTTC
.	TRBV7-2	once	TRBJ2-1	CAGAIGSYNEQFF	TGTGCCGGGGCCATCGGTTCCTACAATGAGCAGTTCTTC
.	TRBV4-2	once	TRBJ2-3	CASSQFPSESTDTQYF	TGTGCCAGCAGCCAATTTCCTAGCGAGAGCACAGATACGCAGTATTTT
.	TRBV7-3	.	TRBJ2-2	CASSSRAGELFF	TGTGCCAGCAGCTCACGGGCCGGGGAGCTGTTTTTT
.	TRBV29-1	.	TRBJ1-1	CSARQNSDTEAFF	TGCAGCGCAAGACAGAACTCTGACACTGAAGCTTTCTTT
.	TRBV6-1	.	TRBJ2-2	CASKAQGGTGELFF	TGTGCCAGCAAAGCACAGGGTGGTACCGGGGAGCTGTTTTTT
.	TRBV4-1	once	TRBJ2-1	CASSQGGAYNEQFF	TGCGCCAGCAGCCAAGGCGGAGCCTACAATGAGCAGTTCTTC
.	TRBV27	.	TRBJ1-2	CASSFGRAYGYTF	TGTGCCAGCAGTTTTGGCAGGGCCTATGGCTACACCTTC
.	TRBV5-1	few	TRBJ2-5	CASSLGQGPETQYF	TGCGCCAGCAGCTTGGGGCAGGGCCCAGAGACCCAGTACTTC
.	TRBV28	.	TRBJ1-4	CASSFGWGQGSEKLFF	TGTGCCAGCAGTTTTGGGTGGGGGCAGGGGAGTGAAAAACTGTTTTTT
TRBD1	TRBV6-6	.	TRBJ2-1	CASSPGQGGSYNEQFF	TGTGCCAGCAGTCCCGGACAGGGGGGTTCCTACAATGAGCAGTTCTTC
.	TRBV28	.	TRBJ1-3	CASSFISGNTIYF	TGTGCCAGCAGTTTTATCTCTGGAAACACCATATATTTT
.	TRBV5-4	.	TRBJ1-2	CASSLTRVGYTF	TGTGCCAGCAGCTTGACTAGGGTCGGCTACACCTTC
.	TRBV27	.	TRBJ2-7	CASSRTVSYEQYF	TGTGCCAGCAGTCGAACAGTTTCCTACGAGCAGTACTTC
.	TRBV11-3	.	TRBJ1-5	CASSLTPGQPQHF	TGTGCCAGCAGCTTAACACCAGGGCAGCCCCAGCATTTT
.	TRBV4-2	.	TRBJ2-1	CASSQVSRGEQFF	TGTGCCAGCAGCCAAGTATCAAGAGGGGAGCAGTTCTTC
.	TRBV6-1	.	TRBJ2-1	CASTLSWNEQFF	TGTGCCAGCACCCTATCTTGGAATGAGCAGTTCTTC
TRBD1	TRBV10-3	.	TRBJ2-1	CAISRTGGNEQFF	TGTGCCATCAGCCGCACAGGGGGCAATGAGCAGTTCTTC
TRBD1	TRBV10-3	.	TRBJ1-2	CAISEWDRNYGYTF	TGTGCCATCAGTGAGTGGGACAGGAACTATGGCTACACCTTC
TRBD1	TRBV30	few	TRBJ2-3	CAIGGRGLTDTQYF	TGTGCCATCGGGGGCAGGGGGCTTACAGATACGCAGTATTTT
.	TRBV4-3	.	TRBJ1-3	CASSQAPDSPIF	TGCGCCAGCAGCCAGGCCCCTGATTCCCCAATTTTT
TRBD1	TRBV14	.	TRBJ1-1	CASLGIRDRGQDTEAFF	TGTGCCAGCCTAGGTATCCGGGACAGGGGGCAGGACACTGAAGCTTTCTTT
TRBD2	TRBV7-3	.	TRBJ2-5	CASSLKGLAGGRETQYF	TGTGCCAGCAGCTTAAAGGGGCTAGCGGGGGGGCGAGAGACCCAGTACTTC
.	TRBV19	.	TRBJ2-3	CASSSGLPDPTDTQYF	TGTGCCAGTAGTTCAGGACTACCCGACCCCACAGATACGCAGTATTTT
.	TRBV5-1	.	TRBJ1-1	CASSYTVMNTEAFF	TGCGCCAGCAGCTATACAGTGATGAACACTGAAGCTTTCTTT
TRBD1	TRBV5-6	.	TRBJ1-4	CASSLDRGNEKLFF	TGTGCCAGCAGCTTGGACAGGGGTAATGAAAAACTGTTTTTT
TRBD1	TRBV7-6	.	TRBJ1-3	CASSLPRTGVSLPNSGNTIYF	TGTGCCAGCAGCTTACCAAGGACAGGGGTCAGCCTACCTAACTCTGGAAACACCATATATTTT
TRBD1	TRBV10-2	few	TRBJ1-5	CASSNGQGGTQHF	TGCGCCAGCAGTAACGGACAGGGCGGTACCCAGCATTTT
.	TRBV5-1	.	TRBJ2-1	CASRNTGTHVSEQFF	TGCGCCAGCCGAAATACCGGGACTCACGTCAGTGAGCAGTTCTTC